A selection of T cell receptor beta chains follows, all from one sample in a study of T-cell reconstitution after alpha-beta-depleted transplantation in children. MiXCR, run by TCRdb on the PCR reads, gives a single entry per CDR3 protein. There are 200,000 or so distinct CDR3 sequences in the sample; 5.5% to 7% occur only once, and 4.5% to 5.5% lies in the top ten. Source: PBMCs, taken before TCRalphabeta/CD19-depleted stem cell transplant. The origin of the receptors is a girl under three years old with combined immunodeficiency, due to receive a stem cell transplant. Both conserved end residues are part of each CDR3.

v_call	cdr3_aa
TRBV21-1	CASTDRANSPLHF
TRBV7-2	CASSLVAGTSTDTQYF
TRBV7-6	CASSSPSSPGGTDTQYF
TRBV29-1	CSVEDPRNTEAFF
TRBV20-1	CSARLHTGELFF
TRBV20-1	CSARDPRINTEAFF
TRBV20-1	CSGLDQETQYF
TRBV9	CASSVDPKAPEQFF
TRBV21-1	CASSYHREGRCRDYGYTF
TRBV7-6	CASSLAWGDTQYF
TRBV6-2/TRBV6-3	CASSTGTGYYNEQFF
TRBV10-3	CAATEESYNEQFF
TRBV10-3	CAARDSGSGNTIYF
TRBV6-5	CASRLLGRFNEQFF
TRBV29-1	CSVEAGWGDEQFF
TRBV7-9	CASSFWVLSDQETQYF
TRBV6-1	CASSPRGGRSKDGYTF
TRBV9	CASSVGGRDTQYF
TRBV20-1	CSARLPGGGYNEQFF
TRBV10-3	CAISDPAGGGDQETQYF
TRBV12-3/TRBV12-4	CASSFGTGETEAFF
TRBV5-1	CASSLIAGGEPGELFF
TRBV6-5	CASSYSVRPRVGNYGYTF
TRBV12-3/TRBV12-4	CASSFVPGAGTEAFF
TRBV5-1	CASSLEREPYNEQFF
TRBV24-1	CATSEFQGVGELFF
TRBV20-1	CSASSGSTAKNIQYF
TRBV7-9	CASSPRTAGNTIYF
TRBV4-3	CASSHLQGQIDNEQFF
TRBV7-2	CASSLETLGPQHF
TRBV30	CAWTRTGSSYNEQFF
TRBV5-1	CASSLTSYTDTQYF
TRBV27	CASSSQGARGTGELFF
TRBV18	CASSPRSRQVYGYTF
TRBV5-1	CASSSRGFGTEAFF
TRBV5-1	CASSLSMRGNEQFF
TRBV29-1	CSVEPRDYGYTF
TRBV10-3	CAIVTSDTGELFF
TRBV7-8	CASSSVQGLNTEAFF
TRBV20-1	CSAWTSGGETQYF
TRBV7-2	CASSLRGGYGYTF
TRBV4-3	CASSQDSGRDNEQFF
TRBV20-1	CSARDGTAGGYTF
TRBV7-2	CASSLQDTLTSPQETQYF
TRBV6-1	CATQGATQETQYF
TRBV15	CATVLGESSYNEQFF
TRBV20-1	CSARDWTSGRLAETQYF
TRBV28	CASSLRDRGQPQHF
TRBV12-3/TRBV12-4	CASSFYRDEKLFF